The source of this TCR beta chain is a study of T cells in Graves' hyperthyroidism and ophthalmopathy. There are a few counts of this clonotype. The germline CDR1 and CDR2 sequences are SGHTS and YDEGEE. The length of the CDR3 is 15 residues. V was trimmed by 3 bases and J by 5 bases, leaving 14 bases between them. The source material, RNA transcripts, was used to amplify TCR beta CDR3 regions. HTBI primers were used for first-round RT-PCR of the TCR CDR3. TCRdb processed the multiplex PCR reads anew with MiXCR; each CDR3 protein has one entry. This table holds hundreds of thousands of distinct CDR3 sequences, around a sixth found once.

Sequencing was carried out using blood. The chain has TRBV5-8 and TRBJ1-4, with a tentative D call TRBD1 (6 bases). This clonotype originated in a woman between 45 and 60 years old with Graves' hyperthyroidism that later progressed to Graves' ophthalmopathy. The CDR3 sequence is CASSSGQSFNEKLFF. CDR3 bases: TGTGCCAGCAGCTCAGGACAGTCCTTCAATGAAAAACTGTTTTTT.